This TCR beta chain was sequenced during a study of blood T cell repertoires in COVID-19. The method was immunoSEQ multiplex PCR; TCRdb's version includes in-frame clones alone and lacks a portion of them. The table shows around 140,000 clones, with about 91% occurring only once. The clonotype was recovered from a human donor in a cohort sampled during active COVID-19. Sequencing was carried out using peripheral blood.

Written as DNA, the CDR3 is TGTGCCAGCAGCCAAGATTCCGCAGGGACCCAGTACTTC. Translation: CASSQDSAGTQYF. J is TRBJ2-5 and V is TRBV3-1 (or the pseudogene TRBV3-2); D is ambiguous. V was pared by 0 bases and J by 7 bases, with 9 bases between. The CDR3 is made up of 13 amino acids. CDR1 is LGHDT, CDR2 YNNKEL, per germline (reference sequence).